This T cell receptor beta chain was sequenced for a study of cytomegalovirus exposure and HLA in healthy donors (dated by TCRdb to the late 2010s). At the level of the whole study: According to an earlier analysis of 587 of the donors, about 179 million T cells yielded roughly 110 million unique TCR beta sequences and approximately 300 Gb of sequence data. About 280 gigabases of sequencing data and around 80 million unique TCR sequences made up an early release that covered some 640 HLA-typed donors. Of the approximately 400 genotyped donors, about 80% fell in the genetic ancestry cluster associated with self-reported Caucasian donors. The study aimed to test whether cataloging public T cell receptors could reveal signatures of past pathogen exposure. The T cell repertoires of under 700 subjects were profiled by immunosequencing and related to cytomegalovirus serostatus. In addition to the first cohort of approximately 650 subjects, a separate validation cohort of some 120 different subjects was used. The study combined high-throughput TCR immunosequencing, statistical association of individual TCRs with disease status, and machine learning to predict cytomegalovirus infection status. A later analysis re-analyzed previously published TCR beta repertoires from 666 donors and added high-resolution HLA genotyping to study TCR occurrence patterns. The later analysis used no new phenotypic data to find candidate immune exposures, relying instead on TCR beta sequences and their occurrence across donors. To decide whether each TCR beta V gene segment behaved as functional or pseudogenic, an earlier analysis of approximately 600 of the donors relied on high-throughput TCR beta sequencing. Alongside the repertoire data, information on donor age, sex, ethnicity and CMV serostatus was compiled. In a later genetic analysis, genome-wide SNP genotypes for 398 of the 666 donors were used, and that subset was treated as a discovery cohort. All discovery cohort repertoires had been generated using a single sequencing platform. HLA typing included class I and class II loci at four-digit resolution. The number of donors typed differed by locus, with roughly 629-640 for A, B, C, DRB1 and DQB1, around 500 for DQA1, 606 for DPA1, and approximately 470 for DPB1. Because of strong linkage in the cohort, roughly 5 DR-DQ haplotypes were treated as single units for association and clustering. Among about 410 genotyped donors of the cohort, an average of approximately 220,000 unique TCR beta nucleotide sequences was sequenced per donor, of which about 19% were non-productive. Here is what the overall study found, with its caveats: In a later analysis, the rate of TCR association differed among HLA loci, with DRB1 alleles having the most associated TCRs and HLA-C alleles having the fewest. The study listed 164 TCR beta chains as associated with cytomegalovirus. Because HLA typing was unavailable for some donors at each locus, only the typed subset was used in association tests. While some public TCRs were present in many individuals, most TCR sequences turned up only very rarely across donors. Linkage disequilibrium might explain the correlated functional status among segregating V segments, but an unknown experimental factor could not be excluded. According to a later analysis, most CMV-associated TCR beta chains appeared to be HLA-restricted, and the HLA associations seemed to be driven largely by CMV exposure. A further reported finding was that TCR beta sequences accurately predicted the HLA-A and HLA-B alleles for most subjects in the first cohort. It was suggested by the authors that the approach could potentially be generalized to other disease states and immunological phenotypes. An earlier analysis of approximately 530 of the donors showed that most TCR beta V segments appeared in productive rearrangements either about 87% or about 30% of the time, which broadly matched IMGT annotations. An association between a missense DCLRE1C variant and V-gene and J-gene trimming of TCR beta chains was found in a later genetic analysis and replicated in an independent cohort. Because counts were too low, more than 15 rarely observed V segments, including chromosome 9 orphons, were left out of the earlier analysis of roughly 600 of the donors. Presence/absence analyses assumed roughly uniform sequencing depth across donors, an assumption that may not hold. A later genetic analysis reported fewer N-insertions in productive TCRs among donors in an Asian-associated ancestry cluster than the approximately 700-donor mean. A later analysis found that HLA-associated TCR beta chains were more clonally expanded and had lower generation probabilities than equally common non-associated chains. Specific HLA alleles were associated with 16,951 TCR beta sequences at a false discovery rate of 0.05 in a later analysis. The sequencing pipeline was judged likely to have produced a cluster of highly shared sequence variants as a technical artifact. Several of the top co-occurrence clusters appeared to be linked to parvovirus B19, influenza, CMV and Epstein-Barr virus, according to a later analysis. Only TCR beta chains were sequenced in this cohort, and the absence of alpha or paired-chain data limited detectable features. In vitro tests confirmed that three of the cytomegalovirus-associated TCR beta chains recognize cytomegalovirus antigens. For the cohort, immune exposure information was limited to CMV serostatus. The classifier was reported to diagnose cytomegalovirus status with high specificity and sensitivity in both the original cohort and the validation cohort. Strong co-occurrence of HLA alleles, especially DR and DQ, made assigning TCR associations to individual alleles difficult.

In total, roughly 670 healthy bone marrow donors made up the cohort. At the time of sampling, all cohort members were nominally healthy, though unrecorded immune exposures were likely present. The donor tested CMV seronegative and was one of the 352 seronegative cohort members. A peripheral blood sample was provided by each donor, and peripheral blood mononuclear cells were used for TCR beta sequencing. Genomic DNA was extracted from the blood cell samples with the Qiagen DNeasy Blood Extraction Kit. Library preparation was by the immunoSEQ multiplex PCR assay. A mixture of 60 forward primers for TCR Vbeta segments and 13 reverse primers for TCR Jbeta segments was used in the multiplex PCR. A multiplex PCR assay on genomic DNA amplified the CDR3 region of rearranged TCR beta genes. The amplified TCR beta libraries were sequenced on the Illumina HiSeq System as 87-base-pair reads. The authors' pipeline ran thus. A later analysis tallied around 80 million unique TCR beta chains across the 666 repertoires, and roughly 11 million of those chains were shared by two or more donors. A nearest-neighbor algorithm error-corrected the raw reads and collapsed the reads into unique sequences, merging closely related sequences to remove PCR and sequencing errors. CDR3 sequences were aligned to IMGT reference sequences to assign V, D and J gene segments. For a sequence to be retained, at least a six-nucleotide match to both a V gene segment and a J gene segment was required. Rearrangements were classified as productive when the CDR3 lacked stop codons and remained in frame with V and J, and all other rearrangements were classified as non-productive. CDR3 was defined by IMGT convention, running from the second conserved V-encoded cysteine to the conserved J-encoded phenylalanine. The earlier analysis of some 540 of the donors excluded any sequence lacking an unambiguous match to a single V gene segment. An earlier analysis of almost 600 of the donors classified V segments as functional when productive rearrangements were above 56.7% and as segregating when the standard deviation between donors was above 5%. A statistical classification framework was built for diagnosing cytomegalovirus status from the catalog of TCR beta chain sequences. In a later analysis, V and J genes were assigned by comparing TCR nucleotide sequences against IMGT/GENE-DB human TR gene sequences. In a later analysis, CDR3 sequences and most-parsimonious VDJ recombination scenarios were assigned using the TCRdist pipeline. In a later analysis, each TCR beta chain was defined by its CDR3 amino acid sequence together with its V-gene family, and reads without a unique V-gene family were excluded. A later analysis removed 592 highly shared, low-generation-probability nucleotide sequences to deal with suspected cross-contamination and a sequencing artifact. A later analysis calculated a clonal expansion index for each public chain from normalized within-repertoire ranks of inferred template counts. In a later analysis, generation probabilities were computed with a VDJ recombination model fitted to out-of-frame rearrangements, and the resulting probabilities were checked against IGoR. In a later analysis, TCR-TCR, TCR-HLA and TCR-CMV co-occurrence was scored with hypergeometric tests, and a repertoire-size bias correction was applied to TCR pairs. In a later analysis, false discovery rates were estimated by permuting HLA or CMV assignments 20 times. In a later analysis, co-occurring TCRs were grouped with DBSCAN, and TCRdist sequence similarity was added when clustering was performed within HLA-allele-positive subsets. Co-occurrence clustering excluded repertoires with fewer than 30,000 or more than 120,000 public chains, plus five with anomalous nucleotide sharing. Here the immuneACCESS table is served through TCRdb, limited to in-frame sequences with V and J called. Missing clones are a known gap in these copies; in checked studies unresolved V genes cover under half, and the rest lacks a known reason. The DNA gave D and trimming, while V, J and clone size come from that table. Here the sample has about 170,000 clones; 85% occur a single time. The ten largest clones add up to 1% of the sample.

A word on this clone: Its binding antigen is unknown. Per-base qualities were not stored, and no clone one base away is much larger.

This clonotype originated in a boy between 2 and 10 years old in good health and CMV-seronegative. The sample taken for sequencing was PBMCs.

CDR3 loop: CASSVADGYTF. The DNA sequence is as follows: TGTGCCAGCAGTGTGGCTGATGGCTACACCTTC. Rearrangement joined TRBV2 to TRBJ1-2, with no reliable assignment of the D segment. V loses 4 bases, J loses 6 bases, and the germline ends lie 6 bases apart. As encoded in the germline V gene, CDR1 is SNHLY while CDR2 is FYNNEI. From the cysteine through the phenylalanine, the CDR3 covers 11 amino acids. Here the CDR3 DNA is all that survives: 33 bases in frame from base 1.